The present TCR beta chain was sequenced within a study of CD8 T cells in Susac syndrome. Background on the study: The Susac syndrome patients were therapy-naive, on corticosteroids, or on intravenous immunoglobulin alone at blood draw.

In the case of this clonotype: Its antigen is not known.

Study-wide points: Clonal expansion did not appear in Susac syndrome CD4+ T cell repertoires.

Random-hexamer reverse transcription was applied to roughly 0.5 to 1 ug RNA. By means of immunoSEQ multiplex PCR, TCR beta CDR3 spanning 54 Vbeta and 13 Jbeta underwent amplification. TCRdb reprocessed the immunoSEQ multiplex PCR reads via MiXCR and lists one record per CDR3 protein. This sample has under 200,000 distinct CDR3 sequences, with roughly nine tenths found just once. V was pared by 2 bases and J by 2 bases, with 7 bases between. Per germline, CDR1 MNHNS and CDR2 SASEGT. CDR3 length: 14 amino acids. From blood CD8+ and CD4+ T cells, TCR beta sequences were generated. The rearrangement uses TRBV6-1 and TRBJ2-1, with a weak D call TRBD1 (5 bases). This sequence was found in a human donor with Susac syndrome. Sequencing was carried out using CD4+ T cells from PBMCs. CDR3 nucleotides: TGTGCCAGCAGTGAATCACAGGCCTACAATGAGCAGTTCTTC. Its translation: CASSESQAYNEQFF.